The rows below give T cell receptor beta chains drawn from one sample of a study of blood T cell repertoires in COVID-19. Measured with immunoSEQ multiplex PCR; TCRdb has only the in-frame clones, and not every one. The sample yields 45,000 to 65,000 clones, 85% to 95% seen once. The material sequenced was peripheral blood. These receptors all stem from a man aged 50-60 years with acute or convalescent COVID-19. Each CDR3 is given without its conserved first and last residue.

V	J	CDR3
TRBV4-1	TRBJ1-2	ASSQFSVSPQPGGYT
TRBV18	TRBJ1-1	ASSPILGATDTEAF
TRBV6-5	TRBJ2-5	ASKDEGELETQY
TRBV21-1	TRBJ1-4	ASSKGPNATNEKLF
TRBV7-9	TRBJ2-6	ASSPQGAGANVLT
TRBV5-1	TRBJ2-3	ASSLLTELTDTQY
TRBV6-5	TRBJ1-2	ASSYSGQGFGYT
TRBV9	TRBJ1-3	ASSDEFPGQANSGNTIY
TRBV6-2/TRBV6-3	TRBJ2-5	ASSYLSETQY
TRBV19	TRBJ1-1	ASSILVNTEAF
TRBV5-5	TRBJ1-2	ASSLVQMNNYGYT
TRBV10-3	TRBJ1-2	ATHRGVGEGYT
TRBV6-5	TRBJ2-1	ASSLWVNPGNEQF
TRBV7-2	TRBJ2-1	ASRDPRGRNEQF
TRBV6-5	TRBJ2-7	ASGERDRVRQY
TRBV4-3	TRBJ2-1	ASSPRPPGTSSINEQF
TRBV10-3	TRBJ1-5	AISEVSGNQPQH
TRBV3-1/TRBV3-2	TRBJ1-5	ASSQNFGGRSNQPQH
TRBV4-1	TRBJ2-3	ASSRKKKDRGRTDTQY
TRBV19	TRBJ2-6	ASTKGQRASGANVLT
TRBV18	TRBJ2-5	ASSPPQRAQY
TRBV27	TRBJ2-3	ASTRLLGTDTQY
TRBV19	TRBJ2-2	ASSSQPGTGELF
TRBV3-1/TRBV3-2	TRBJ2-3	ASSHNPQGGTDTQY
TRBV27	TRBJ2-1	AHTGRWANEQF
TRBV5-1	TRBJ2-7	ASSLQGWQQY
TRBV13	TRBJ2-7	ASSLVAGTYEQY
TRBV18	TRBJ2-1	ASSPPGLGDEQF
TRBV5-1	TRBJ2-1	ASSRAGIEYNEQF
TRBV19	TRBJ1-2	ASSRTVYGYT
TRBV10-1	TRBJ2-1	ASSDGGGDNEQF
TRBV18	TRBJ2-5	ASSGLAGLETQY
TRBV6-4	TRBJ1-3	ASSDSGRTGAFSSGNTIY
TRBV19	TRBJ1-1	ASSNFQGRGTEAF
TRBV30	TRBJ2-7	AWSVRAGTTSYEQY
TRBV7-9	TRBJ1-6	ASSRMTSLSYNSPLH
TRBV11-2	TRBJ1-6	ASSLEPGGSYNSPLH
TRBV7-8	TRBJ2-1	ASSPLGREVHYNEQF
TRBV30	TRBJ1-1	AWSVQGNTEAF
TRBV6-2/TRBV6-3	TRBJ2-1	ASSSGTSGTKNNEQF
TRBV15	TRBJ2-7	ATSRGRGEQY
TRBV19	TRBJ2-5	ASSKLQGGETQY
TRBV30	TRBJ1-6	AWSARGLDSPLH
TRBV6-6	TRBJ1-3	ASGPTGNTIY
TRBV19	TRBJ1-1	ASSVGQTNTEAF
TRBV5-4	TRBJ2-2	ASSGRDRATGELF
TRBV7-9	TRBJ2-7	ASSLGSSEQY
TRBV5-4	TRBJ2-5	ASRAGGPTRGEETQY